One sample yielded the 6 T cell receptor beta chains listed below, sequenced in a study of blood T cell repertoires in COVID-19 (dated by TCRdb to about 2020). The library was built by means of the immunoSEQ multiplex PCR assay. The immuneACCESS repertoire file appears here via TCRdb, limited to in-frame rearrangements. These files lack a portion of the clones; in checked studies, under half of the deficit traces to unresolved V genes, and the cause of the others is not known. For this sample there are approximately 150,000 clones; approximately 78% appear just once. The ten largest make up 12% to 15% of the sample. Sample: peripheral blood. These receptors originate from a human donor with acute or convalescent COVID-19. The donor label of this sample is uncertain.

The J gene is TRBJ1-2, the V gene TRBV7-9, with D hard to call. The germline V gene has CDR1 SEHNR and CDR2 FQNEAQ (reference sequence). The CDR3 has 14 amino acids. Trimming removed 5 bases at V and 7 bases at J, with 17 bases between. Written as DNA, the CDR3 is TGTGCCAGCAGCCCGTTGCAGGTCTTCCCTGGCTACACCTTC. Its protein is CASSPLQVFPGYTF.

CDR3 amino acids: CASSAGQENQPQHF. CDR3 nucleotides: TGTGCCAGCAGCGCGGGACAAGAGAATCAGCCCCAGCATTTT. V usage is TRBV9 and J usage is TRBJ1-5; tentative D call: TRBD1 (6 bases). CDR3 length: 14 amino acids. Trimming left V 3 bases short and J 4 bases short, with 11 bases between. Per germline, CDR1 SGDLS and CDR2 YYNGEE. Full variable domain (missing parts from reference TRBV9 and TRBJ1-5): DSGVTQTPKHLITATGQRVTLRCSPRSGDLSVYWYQQSLDQGLQFLIQYYNGEERAKGNILERFSAQQFPDLHSELNLSSLELGDSALYFCASSAGQENQPQHFGDGTRLSIL.

The V and J genes are TRBV9 and TRBJ1-1; 10 bases match TRBD1. V shed 0 bases, J shed 4 bases, and the junction held 0 bases outside the gene matches. The CDR3 totals 14 residues. Germline CDR1 is SGDLS and CDR2 is YYNGEE. The CDR3 DNA is TGTGCCAGCAGCGTAGGGACAGGGGGCACTGAAGCTTTCTTT. It encodes CASSVGTGGTEAFF.

The chain has TRBV19 and TRBJ2-3, with 9 bases identical to TRBD2. There are 16 residues in the CDR3. Unmatched junction bases numbered 7, after V lost 4 bases and J lost 2 bases. The germline CDR1 and CDR2 sequences are LNHDA and SQIVND (reference sequence). CDR3 sequence (DNA): TGTGCCAGTAGTAGCCAAGCGGGGGGAGTCACAGATACGCAGTATTTT. Its protein is CASSSQAGGVTDTQYF.

The table lists this clone with a few counts. This sequence joins TRBV30 and TRBJ1-2; no reliable D call. V was clipped by 3 bases and J by 4 bases, with 3 bases between them. The CDR3 length is 10 residues. Germline V lookup: CDR1 GTSNPN, CDR2 SVGIG (reference sequence). In DNA form, the CDR3 reads TGTGCCTGGAGCGGCTATGGCTACACCTTC. It translates to CAWSGYGYTF.

V is TRBV7-3 and J is TRBJ2-1, with D tentatively TRBD2 (6 bases). The CDR3 is made up of 14 amino acids. Per germline, CDR1 SGHTA and CDR2 FQGTGA. Deletions cut 5 bases from V and 3 bases from J, with 11 bases between. CDR3 amino acids: CASSGGTYYNEQFF. The DNA of the CDR3 is TGTGCCAGCAGCGGGGGGACTTACTACAATGAGCAGTTCTTC.